Each of the 31 T cell receptor beta chains below was sequenced from the same sample in a study of beta chain features in type 1 diabetes. Expressed TCRB transcripts were sequenced because the isolated RNA had all been reverse transcribed beforehand. Produced via immunoSEQ multiplex PCR; TCRdb's table is partial and in-frame only. Here the sample spans about 220,000 clones, roughly 11% being singletons. Sequencing was carried out using central memory CD4+ T cells from blood. The receptors here all came from a young man in good health.

A single count supports this clone. The chain carries TRBV30 and TRBJ2-5; tentatively, D is TRBD1 or TRBD2 (5 bases each). CDR1 is GTSNPN and CDR2 is SVGIG in the germline V gene (reference sequence). CDR3 length: 13 residues. Trimming cost V 5 bases and J 4 bases, with 14 bases left between them. For the CDR3, the DNA is TGTGCCTGGGGGACGACCTTCAGAGAGACCCAGTACTTC. This sequence encodes CAWGTTFRETQYF.

This chain links TRBV2 with TRBJ2-7; 7 bases align to TRBD1. Germline CDR1 and CDR2: SNHLY and FYNNEI. The trim removed 5 bases at V and 3 bases at J, leaving 4 bases unmatched. The CDR3 spans 13 residues. CDR3 bases: TGTGCCAGCAGTTACAGGGGTGGCTACGAGCAGTACTTC. It yields the protein CASSYRGGYEQYF.

The chain links TRBV5-4 to TRBJ2-1; no clear D gene. The CDR3 is 15 residues long. From germline, CDR1 is SGHNT and CDR2 YYREEE (reference sequence). The ends were cut back, 2 bases at V and 6 bases at J, with 15 bases in the middle. For the CDR3, the DNA is TGTGCCAGCAGCTTTAACAGCCTTTCTAGCAATGAGCAGTTCTTC. This gives the protein CASSFNSLSSNEQFF.

This clone has more than one count but fewer than ten. V and J are TRBV7-9 and TRBJ1-4; no reliable D call. Germline CDR1 SEHNR, CDR2 FQNEAQ (reference sequence). The CDR3 is made up of 15 amino acids. With 5 bases removed from V and 6 bases from J, the gap between germline ends came to 16 bases. CDR3 DNA sequence: TGTGCCAGCAGCCTGAAGTTTGGGTCTGATGAAAAACTGTTTTTT. Protein product: CASSLKFGSDEKLFF.

This clone was counted many times. The V gene is TRBV4-3, the J gene TRBJ1-1; 7 bases are shared with TRBD1. The length of the CDR3 is 17 residues. V lost 4 bases, J lost 3 bases, and 14 bases stayed unmatched. Germline V gives CDR1 LGHNA, CDR2 YSLEER. CDR3 bases: TGCGCCAGCAGCCCTTTCCCCCATGGACAGGCGGACACTGAAGCTTTCTTT. Its translation is CASSPFPHGQADTEAFF.

This clone was recorded a few times. The chain carries TRBV5-4 and TRBJ2-3; D is possibly TRBD1 (5 bases). The CDR3 loop spans 14 amino acids. CDR1 is SGHNT, CDR2 YYREEE, per germline (reference sequence). V dropped 4 bases and J dropped 6 bases, with 15 bases sitting between them. CDR3 DNA: TGTGCCAGCAGCGTAGAGCAGGGTGCTGATACGCAGTATTTT. This codes for CASSVEQGADTQYF. The complete variable domain, with remaining parts taken from reference TRBV5-4 and TRBJ2-3, reads ETGVTQSPTHLIKTRGQQVTLRCSSQSGHNTVSWYQQALGQGPQFIFQYYREEENGRGNFPPRFSGLQFPNYSSELNVNALELDDSALYLCASSVEQGADTQYFGPGTRLTVL.

This clone was seen only a few times. The rearrangement uses TRBV5-1 and TRBJ2-1; 7 bases match TRBD2. CDR1 SGHRS and CDR2 YFSETQ come from the germline V gene. After removal of 7 bases from V and 10 bases from J, the junction contained 8 bases not matched to a gene. The CDR3 length is 12 residues. The CDR3 loop reads CASRLALGEQFF. CDR3 coding DNA: TGCGCCAGCCGACTAGCTCTCGGGGAGCAGTTCTTC.

J is TRBJ2-7 and V is TRBV4-2; D not certain. V gave up 1 base and J gave up 5 bases, with 6 bases separating them. The CDR3 totals 12 residues. Germline loops: CDR1 LGHNA, CDR2 YNFKEQ. The CDR3: CASSQGTDEQYF. For the CDR3, the DNA is TGTGCCAGCAGCCAAGGGACCGACGAGCAGTACTTC.

This clone was detected a few times. This chain links TRBV2 with TRBJ2-3; D is ambiguous. There are 12 residues in the CDR3. Germline CDR1 reads SNHLY; CDR2 reads FYNNEI. Trimming took off 6 bases at V and 2 bases at J, with 6 bases between the two ends. The CDR3 sequence: CASSRSTDTQYF. CDR3 nucleotides: TGTGCCAGCAGCAGATCCACAGATACGCAGTATTTT.

This chain links TRBV7-8 with TRBJ2-4; 7 nucleotides align to TRBD1. CDR1 SGHVS and CDR2 FQNEAQ come from the germline V gene. V was pared by 1 base and J by 7 bases, with 7 bases of the junction left unmatched. CDR3 length: 15 amino acids. The DNA for the CDR3 is TGTGCCAGCAGCTTAGTACAACGGGACAGTAACATTCAGTACTTC. This codes for CASSLVQRDSNIQYF.

The V and J genes are TRBV5-1 and TRBJ1-1, with unresolved D. The CDR3 has 15 residues. The germline V gene has CDR1 SGHRS and CDR2 YFSETQ. V gave up 1 base and J gave up 4 bases, with 14 bases separating them. CDR3: CASSLYLSGITEAFF. In DNA, the CDR3 is TGCGCCAGCAGCTTGTATCTAAGCGGAATCACTGAAGCTTTCTTT.

The V gene is TRBV19, the J gene TRBJ2-1; no clear D. The CDR3 sequence is 14 residues long. Germline V gene data show CDR1 as LNHDA and CDR2 as SQIVND (reference sequence). The V end was cut by 3 bases, the J end by 3 bases, with 9 bases between. CDR3 nucleotides: TGTGCCAGTAGTATCTCCTCCAACTACAATGAGCAGTTCTTC. Protein sequence: CASSISSNYNEQFF.

This clone was seen more than once but under ten times. This sequence joins TRBV5-1 and TRBJ2-7; possible D gene TRBD2, 5 bases. This CDR3 has 13 residues. V was pared by 3 bases and J by 4 bases, with 11 bases between. The germline gives CDR1 SGHRS, CDR2 YFSETQ. This chain's CDR3 is CASSSRTPYEQYF. CDR3 bases: TGCGCCAGCAGCTCGAGGACTCCGTACGAGCAGTACTTC.

In this sample, this clone turned up a few times. The genes are TRBV5-1 and TRBJ2-7; a weak D match, TRBD1 (6 bases). The CDR3 has 15 amino acids. Germline V lookup: CDR1 SGHRS, CDR2 YFSETQ. The ends were cut back, 3 bases at V and 0 bases at J, with 13 bases in the middle. CDR3 amino acids: CASSYGTRSSYEQYF. CDR3 nucleotide sequence: TGCGCCAGCAGCTACGGGACAAGGAGCTCCTACGAGCAGTACTTC.

The J gene is TRBJ1-2, the V gene TRBV30; D not resolved. CDR1 and CDR2 (germline): GTSNPN, SVGIG (reference sequence). CDR3 length: 10 residues. CDR3 region: CAGGLYGYTF. The CDR3 DNA follows: TGTGCTGGAGGCCTCTATGGCTACACCTTC.

This clone was seen many times. The chain couples TRBV28 to TRBJ2-1, with D uncertain. V was shortened by 5 bases and J by 4 bases, with 3 bases between the two germline ends. Germline V lookup: CDR1 MDHEN, CDR2 SYDVKM. This CDR3 has 11 amino acids. The CDR3 loop reads CASSPYNEQFF. CDR3 nucleotides: TGTGCCAGCAGTCCATACAATGAGCAGTTCTTC.

This clone came up a few times. CDR3 sequence reads: CAISERREFNNEQFF. DNA of the CDR3: TGTGCCATCAGTGAGAGACGGGAGTTCAACAATGAGCAGTTCTTC. This chain joins TRBV10-3 and TRBJ2-1, with a tentative D call TRBD2 (6 bases). The CDR3 extends over 15 amino acids. Germline CDR1 is ENHRY and CDR2 is SYGVKD. V shed 2 bases and J shed 5 bases, with 13 bases lying between them.

CDR3 bases: TGTGCCAGCAGTTCCACCGTATACAATGAGCAGTTCTTC. Encoded protein: CASSSTVYNEQFF. The J gene is TRBJ2-1, the V gene TRBV6-5; D not resolved. The CDR3 runs to 13 residues. Trimming took 4 bases from V and 4 from J, leaving 8 bases between them. The germline gives CDR1 MNHEY, CDR2 SVGAGI.

V usage is TRBV29-1 and J usage is TRBJ2-7; 12 nucleotides align to TRBD2. Germline assignment: CDR1 SQVTM and CDR2 ANQGSEA. The CDR3 consists of 15 residues. The trim removed 4 bases at V and 5 bases at J, leaving 9 bases unmatched. In DNA, the CDR3 is TGCAGCGTTGTCGGGCTAGCGGGAGGGGGAGACGAGCAGTACTTC. Translating gives CSVVGLAGGGDEQYF.

This clone has more than one count but fewer than ten. The V and J genes are TRBV6-6 and TRBJ2-1, with D perhaps being TRBD1 or TRBD2 (5 bases each). Germline values: CDR1 MNHNY, CDR2 SVGAGI (reference sequence). The CDR3 runs 15 residues. V shed 5 bases and J shed 4 bases, with 15 bases lying between them. Here the CDR3 reads CASSLSGTPYNEQFF. The CDR3 DNA follows: TGTGCCAGCAGTCTCTCCGGGACCCCGTACAATGAGCAGTTCTTC.

V gene TRBV5-5 combines with J gene TRBJ2-1; 12 positions agree with TRBD2. The V gene's germline CDR1 is SGHKS and CDR2 YYEKEE (reference sequence). The J segment lost 7 bases and the V segment lost 4 bases, leaving 3 bases of the junction unmatched. CDR3 length: 14 residues. CDR3 in DNA: TGTGCCAGCAGCATGACTAGCGGGAGAAATGAGCAGTTCTTC. Protein product: CASSMTSGRNEQFF.

The CDR3 is CASSSQGYTEAFF. CDR3 DNA: TGCGCCAGCAGCTCTCAGGGGTACACTGAAGCTTTCTTT. This chain connects TRBV5-1 to TRBJ1-1; D is perhaps TRBD1 (6 bases). Trimming cost V 3 bases and J 3 bases, with 9 bases left between them. The CDR3 is 13 residues long. Germline-derived CDR1 and CDR2 are SGHRS and YFSETQ.

This clone came up many times. The J gene is TRBJ2-3, the V gene TRBV7-9; D is uncertain. The CDR3 is made up of 16 amino acids. Trimming pared 2 bases from V and 5 bases from J, leaving 17 bases between. Germline V gives CDR1 SEHNR, CDR2 FQNEAQ (reference sequence). The CDR3 protein is CASSLSSAHAGDTQYF. The CDR3 nucleotides read TGTGCCAGCAGCTTATCGTCGGCACACGCAGGAGATACGCAGTATTTT.

The table lists this clone with a few counts. CDR3 residues: CASALTKAGAYEQYF. Here the CDR3 DNA reads TGTGCCAGCGCCCTCACTAAAGCGGGTGCCTACGAGCAGTACTTC. The chain recombines TRBV4-2 with TRBJ2-7, with a weak D call TRBD2 (6 bases). The CDR3 has 15 residues. V was cut by 8 bases and J by 2 bases, with 19 bases left in between. CDR1 is LGHNA, CDR2 YNFKEQ, per germline.

This chain links TRBV4-3 with TRBJ1-4; D call uncertain. Trimming removed 6 bases from V and 0 bases from J, with 11 bases in between. The CDR3 runs 15 residues. Germline values: CDR1 LGHNA, CDR2 YSLEER. CDR3 sequence reads: CASRRTITTNEKLFF. The CDR3 DNA follows: TGCGCCAGCAGGCGGACGATTACAACTAATGAAAAACTGTTTTTT.

This clone was seen a few times. This CDR3 is also generated by other DNA sequences in the sample. The V gene is TRBV29-1, the J gene TRBJ2-1; TRBD2 might be the D (6 bases). In germline, CDR1 is SQVTM, CDR2 ANQGSEA. The V end was cut by 3 bases, the J end by 7 bases, with 16 bases between. The CDR3 loop spans 14 amino acids. The chain's CDR3 is CSVDLGGSGNEQFF. CDR3 bases: TGCAGCGTTGACCTAGGTGGGAGCGGGAATGAGCAGTTCTTC.

This clone showed up just a few times. This chain joins TRBV27 and TRBJ2-7, with D maybe TRBD1 (5 bases). Per the germline V gene, CDR1 is MNHEY and CDR2 is SMNVEV (reference sequence). This CDR3 spans 13 amino acids. The CDR3 spells CVTRRGENYEQYF. The CDR3 nucleotides are TGTGTCACGCGAAGGGGTGAGAACTACGAGCAGTACTTC.

The chain recombines TRBV7-9 with TRBJ2-3; TRBD2 might be the D (5 bases). CDR3 length: 16 amino acids. Trimming pared 1 base from V and 0 bases from J, leaving 11 bases between. In germline, CDR1 is SEHNR, CDR2 FQNEAQ (reference sequence). DNA for the CDR3: TGTGCCAGCAGCTTAGATAGCGCCTCTAGCACAGATACGCAGTATTTT. Amino acid sequence: CASSLDSASSTDTQYF.

This clone was seen many times. This rearrangement joins TRBV2 to TRBJ2-7; D possibly corresponds to TRBD2 (6 bases). The CDR3 contains 13 residues. V was pared by 6 bases and J by 6 bases, with 15 bases between. CDR1 is SNHLY and CDR2 is FYNNEI in the germline V gene. The CDR3 spells CASRPRLGIEQYF. In nucleotides, the CDR3 is TGTGCCAGCAGACCTAGACTAGGTATCGAGCAGTACTTC.

The chain links TRBV14 to TRBJ1-1, with D tentatively TRBD1 (5 bases). V dropped 4 bases and J dropped 5 bases, with 11 bases sitting between them. The length of the CDR3 is 13 residues. CDR1 is SGHDN and CDR2 is FVKESK in the germline V gene. CDR3 sequence: CASSRGPGTEAFF. CDR3 nucleotide sequence: TGTGCCAGCAGCCGGGGCCCGGGGACTGAAGCTTTCTTT.

This clone was detected only a few times. The chain combines TRBV10-3 with TRBJ2-3, with D uncertain. Germline loops: CDR1 ENHRY, CDR2 SYGVKD. Deletions cut 0 bases from V and 3 bases from J, with 19 bases between. The CDR3 has 18 residues. The DNA of the CDR3 is TGTGCCATCAGTGAGTCGCCCCGAGCCAGAACCGCAACAGATACGCAGTATTTT. Protein: CAISESPRARTATDTQYF.